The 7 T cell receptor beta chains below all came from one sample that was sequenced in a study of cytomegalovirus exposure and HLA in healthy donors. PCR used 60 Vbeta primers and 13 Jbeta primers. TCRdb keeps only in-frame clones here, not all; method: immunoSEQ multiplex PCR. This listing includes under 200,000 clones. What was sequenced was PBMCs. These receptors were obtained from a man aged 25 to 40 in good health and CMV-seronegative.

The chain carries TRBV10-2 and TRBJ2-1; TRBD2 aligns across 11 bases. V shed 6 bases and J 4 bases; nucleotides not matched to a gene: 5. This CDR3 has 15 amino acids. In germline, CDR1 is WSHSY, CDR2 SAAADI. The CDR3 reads CASRLTSGDYNEQFF. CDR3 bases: TGCGCCAGCAGGTTGACTAGCGGGGATTACAATGAGCAGTTCTTC.

The CDR3 loop reads CASSSRTGRGYGYTF. CDR3 in DNA: TGTGCCAGCAGTTCGAGGACAGGGAGAGGCTATGGCTACACCTTC. The genes are TRBV6-5 and TRBJ1-2, with 8 bases matching TRBD1. The CDR3 sequence is 15 residues long. The trim removed 4 bases at V and 4 bases at J, leaving 8 bases unmatched. The germline CDR1 and CDR2 sequences are MNHEY and SVGAGI.

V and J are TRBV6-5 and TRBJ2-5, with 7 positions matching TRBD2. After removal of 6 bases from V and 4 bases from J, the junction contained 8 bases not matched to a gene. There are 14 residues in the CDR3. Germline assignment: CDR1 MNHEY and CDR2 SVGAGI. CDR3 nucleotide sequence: TGTGCCAGCAGGCCCGGGGGGTACGCAGAGACCCAGTACTTC. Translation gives CASRPGGYAETQYF.

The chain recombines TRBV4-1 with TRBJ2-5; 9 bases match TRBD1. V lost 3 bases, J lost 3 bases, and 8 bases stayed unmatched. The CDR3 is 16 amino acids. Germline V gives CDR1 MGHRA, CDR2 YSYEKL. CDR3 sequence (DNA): TGCGCCAGCAGCCAGGGGTGGGGACAGGGAGAAGAGACCCAGTACTTC. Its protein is CASSQGWGQGEETQYF.

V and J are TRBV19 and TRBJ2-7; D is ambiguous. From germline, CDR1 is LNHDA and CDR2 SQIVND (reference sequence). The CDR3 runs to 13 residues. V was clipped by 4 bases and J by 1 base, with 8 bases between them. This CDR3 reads CASSTSQSYEQYF. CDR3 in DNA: TGTGCCAGTAGTACTTCACAATCCTACGAGCAGTACTTC.

For the CDR3, the DNA is TGCGCCAGCCCCCCCTCGGCTTTGAGGTTGGCGTACTCCTACGAGCAGTACTTC. Translation gives CASPPSALRLAYSYEQYF. The rearrangement uses TRBV5-1 and TRBJ2-7; D gene ambiguous. The CDR3 length is 18 residues. Trimming took off 7 bases at V and 0 bases at J, with 26 bases between the two ends. The germline V gene encodes CDR1 SGHRS and CDR2 YFSETQ.

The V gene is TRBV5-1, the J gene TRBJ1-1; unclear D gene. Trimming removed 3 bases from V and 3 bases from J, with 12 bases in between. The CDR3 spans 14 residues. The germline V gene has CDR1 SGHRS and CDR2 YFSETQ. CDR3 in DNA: TGCGCCAGCAGCTCCACTATAACGGACACTGAAGCTTTCTTT. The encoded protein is CASSSTITDTEAFF.